This note documents a single T cell receptor (beta chain) sequence. Authors' data handling: Amplification from reference gene primers served as the basis for estimated nucleated cell counts. The data were produced by immunoSEQ multiplex PCR, yet TCRdb's version contains in-frame clones alone and is incomplete. Clone size and V and J calls were adopted from that table, with D and trimming inferred from the DNA. The sample contains more than 50,000 clones, roughly three quarters of which appear only once. The CDR3 is made up of 15 amino acids. Germline loops: CDR1 SGHVS, CDR2 FNYEAQ. V lost 6 bases and J lost 4, with 15 bases in between. The entry originates in a study of blood T cell repertoires in COVID-19. Turning to the study itself: Samples came from the United States, Italy and Spain, spanning acute and convalescent COVID-19. From T cells, B-cell-depleted T cells, or PBMCs came the material, which was cDNA or gDNA.

The TCR sequence derives from a woman older than 75 with acute or convalescent COVID-19. Sequenced: peripheral blood. The chain has TRBV7-6 and TRBJ2-2; possibly TRBD2 for D (6 bases). CDR3 sequence: CASRSTGGSTGELFF. In DNA form, the CDR3 reads TGTGCCAGCAGGTCAACAGGAGGGAGCACCGGGGAGCTGTTTTTT.